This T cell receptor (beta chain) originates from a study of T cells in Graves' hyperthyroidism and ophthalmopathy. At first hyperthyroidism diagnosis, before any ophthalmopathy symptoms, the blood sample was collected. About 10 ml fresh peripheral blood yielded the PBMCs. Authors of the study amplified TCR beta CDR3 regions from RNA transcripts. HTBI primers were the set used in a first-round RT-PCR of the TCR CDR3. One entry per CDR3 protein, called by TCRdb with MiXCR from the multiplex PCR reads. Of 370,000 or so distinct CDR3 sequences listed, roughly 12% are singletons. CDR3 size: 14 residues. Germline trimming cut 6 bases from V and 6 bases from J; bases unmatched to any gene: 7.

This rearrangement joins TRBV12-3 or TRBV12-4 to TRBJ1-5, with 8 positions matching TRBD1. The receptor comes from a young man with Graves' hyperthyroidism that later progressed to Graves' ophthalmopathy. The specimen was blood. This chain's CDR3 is CASSRDRRSQPQHF. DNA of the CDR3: TGTGCCAGCAGCCGGGACAGGAGGAGTCAGCCCCAGCATTTT.